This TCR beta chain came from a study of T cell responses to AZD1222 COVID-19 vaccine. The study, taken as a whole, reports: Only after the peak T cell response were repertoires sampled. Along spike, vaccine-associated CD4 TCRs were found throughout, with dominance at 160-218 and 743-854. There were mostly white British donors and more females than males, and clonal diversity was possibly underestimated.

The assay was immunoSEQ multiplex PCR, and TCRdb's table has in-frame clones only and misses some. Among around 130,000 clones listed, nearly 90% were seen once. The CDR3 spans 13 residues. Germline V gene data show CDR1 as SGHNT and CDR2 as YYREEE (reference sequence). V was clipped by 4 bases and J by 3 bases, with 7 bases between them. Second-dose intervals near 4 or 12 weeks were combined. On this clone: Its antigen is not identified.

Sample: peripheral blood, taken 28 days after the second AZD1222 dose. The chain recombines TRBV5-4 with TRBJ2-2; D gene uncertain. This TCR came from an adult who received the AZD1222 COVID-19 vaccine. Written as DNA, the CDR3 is TGTGCCAGCAGCGCCCATTACACCGGGGAGCTGTTTTTT. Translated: CASSAHYTGELFF.